The clone carrying this T cell receptor beta chain was seen a handful of times. Antigen specificity is unknown. The data derive from a study of T cell repertoires in cytomegalovirus infection. Study-level information: Well-studied HLA-B-restricted CMV epitopes were used in the study alongside recently identified HLA-C-restricted ones. A matching HLA type, together with CMV infection, was signaled by public TCR beta signatures. Study outcomes and limitations: The ex vivo response showed dominance by HLA-C-restricted CMV-specific TCR beta clonotypes.

Via MiXCR, TCRdb re-called the reads, giving one row per CDR3 protein. Among 700,000 to 850,000 distinct CDR3 sequences, about 31% were seen once, and the ten largest hold around 11%. In germline, CDR1 is SGDLS, CDR2 YYNGEE. Trimming pared 4 bases from V and 0 bases from J, leaving 23 bases between. CDR3 length: 20 residues. V is TRBV9 and J is TRBJ2-6; possible D gene TRBD1, 6 bases. This specimen was cultured CD8+ T cells from PBMCs, taken from culture after CMV antigen stimulation. The TCR was taken from a human donor in good health (CMV status not recorded). Some clones in this sample may be carry-over from other donors' samples. CDR3 DNA sequence: TGTGCCAGCAGCCGTCCCCTCAGGGGACACACCCCCTCTGGGGCCAACGTCCTGACTTTC. Encoded protein: CASSRPLRGHTPSGANVLTF.